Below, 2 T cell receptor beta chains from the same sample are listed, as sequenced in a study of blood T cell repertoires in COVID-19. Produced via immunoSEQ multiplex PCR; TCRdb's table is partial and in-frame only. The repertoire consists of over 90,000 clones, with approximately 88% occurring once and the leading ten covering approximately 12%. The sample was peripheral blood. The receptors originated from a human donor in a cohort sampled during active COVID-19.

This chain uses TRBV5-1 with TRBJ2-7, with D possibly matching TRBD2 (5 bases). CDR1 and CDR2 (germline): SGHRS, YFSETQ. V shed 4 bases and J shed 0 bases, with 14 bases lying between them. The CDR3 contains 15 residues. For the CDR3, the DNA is TGCGCCAGCAGCCAGACAAGAGAGGGCTCCTACGAGCAGTACTTC. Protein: CASSQTREGSYEQYF.

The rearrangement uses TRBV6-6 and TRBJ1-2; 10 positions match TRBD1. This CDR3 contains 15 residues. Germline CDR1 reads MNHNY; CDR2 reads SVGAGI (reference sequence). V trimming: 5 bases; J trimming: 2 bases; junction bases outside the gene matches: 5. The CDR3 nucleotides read TGTGCCAGCAGTAACCGGGACAGGGGAAACTATGGCTACACCTTC. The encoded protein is CASSNRDRGNYGYTF.